Following are 18 T cell receptor beta chains from one sample sequenced in a study of blood T cells in healthy people across ages. With a J-beta primer mix and a sample-barcoded 5' primer, a second PCR ran about 6 to 11 cycles. Each CDR3 protein is one row after TCRdb ran MiXCR on the 5' RACE reads. The sample shows 1.5 million to 2 million distinct CDR3 sequences, around 48% of them seen only once. Sequences were obtained from blood. These receptors originate from a woman aged 40 to 50 in good health.

Ten or more counts support this clonotype. The chain couples TRBV12-3 or TRBV12-4 to TRBJ2-1, with 11 bases identical to TRBD2. With V trimmed by 6 bases and J by 6 bases, 7 bases remained unmatched. This CDR3 comprises 15 residues. For the CDR3, the DNA is TGTGCCAGCAGCCTCGCGACTAGCGGGGTCAATGAGCAGTTCTTC. Amino acid sequence: CASSLATSGVNEQFF.

The rearrangement uses TRBV6-2 or TRBV6-3 and TRBJ2-1, with D perhaps matching TRBD1 (6 bases). Germline assignment: CDR1 MNHEY and CDR2 SVGEGT. CDR3 size: 13 residues. Between the trimmed V and J ends, which lost 6 bases and 9 bases, there was a span of 15 bases. The CDR3 protein is CASSKYTGTEQFF. The CDR3, as DNA: TGTGCCAGCAGCAAATACACAGGGACTGAGCAGTTCTTC.

This clonotype has a handful of counts. The chain couples TRBV7-9 to TRBJ2-3; 7 nucleotides match TRBD2. Looked up from germline, CDR1 is SEHNR and CDR2 is FQNEAQ (reference sequence). The CDR3 is 15 residues long. After removal of 5 bases from V and 2 bases from J, the junction contained 7 bases not matched to a gene. CDR3 amino acids: CASSPGTITTDTQYF. Written as DNA, the CDR3 is TGTGCCAGCAGCCCGGGGACTATAACCACAGATACGCAGTATTTT. The full variable domain, with the rest looked up from reference TRBV7-9 and TRBJ2-3, is DTGVSQNPRHKITKRGQNVTFRCDPISEHNRLYWYRQTLGQGPEFLTYFQNEAQLEKSRLLSDRFSAERPKGSFSTLEIQRTEQGDSAMYLCASSPGTITTDTQYFGPGTRLTVL.

The rearrangement joins TRBV12-3 or TRBV12-4 to TRBJ2-3; maybe TRBD2 (6 bases). CDR3 length: 14 amino acids. Trimming took 10 bases from V and 0 from J, leaving 14 bases between them. For the CDR3, the DNA is TGTGCCACCGGGACTCGGTGGAGCACAGATACGCAGTATTTT. This gives the protein CATGTRWSTDTQYF.

This clonotype appeared many times. The rearrangement links TRBV4-1 to TRBJ2-1; 7 bases line up with TRBD1. V was clipped by 4 bases and J by 2 bases; unmatched bases: 5. CDR3 size: 15 residues. Germline lookup yields CDR1 MGHRA and CDR2 YSYEKL. The CDR3 region has the DNA TGCGCCAGCAGCCCCTCCGGGACAGCCTACAATGAGCAGTTCTTC. This gives the protein CASSPSGTAYNEQFF.

This rearrangement joins TRBV29-1 to TRBJ1-1; unclear D gene. Trimming left V 2 bases short and J 1 base short, with 5 bases between. CDR1 and CDR2 from the germline V gene are SQVTM and ANQGSEA. The CDR3 runs 12 residues. As DNA, the CDR3 is TGCAGCGTTGAAACCAGGAACACTGAAGCTTTCTTT. This codes for CSVETRNTEAFF.

The V gene is TRBV12-3 or TRBV12-4, the J gene TRBJ2-1, with TRBD2 matching over 8 bases. CDR3 length: 13 residues. J lost 3 bases, V lost 10 bases, and 5 bases had no gene match. Here the CDR3 reads CATHSGVYNEQFF. The CDR3 coding sequence is TGTGCCACCCATAGCGGGGTCTACAATGAGCAGTTCTTC.

This clonotype has only a few counts. The gene calls are TRBV4-1 and TRBJ2-1; D gene ambiguous. The CDR3 is made up of 11 amino acids. Germline V gene data show CDR1 as MGHRA and CDR2 as YSYEKL. Trimming shortened V by 6 bases and J by 7 bases, and 7 bases separated the two germline ends. CDR3 in amino acids: CASRIRNEQFF. CDR3 sequence (DNA): TGCGCCAGCAGAATTAGGAATGAGCAGTTCTTC.

The genes are TRBV6-5 and TRBJ2-3; D remains unclear. The germline V gene has CDR1 MNHEY and CDR2 SVGAGI. V lost 2 bases and J lost 2, with 8 bases in between. There are 14 residues in the CDR3. CDR3 protein: CASSYDRNTDTQYF. The CDR3 DNA reads TGTGCCAGCAGTTACGACCGCAACACAGATACGCAGTATTTT.

This clonotype was seen just once. CDR3 amino acids: CASNSPGRGGRDTQYF. Here the CDR3 DNA reads TGTGCCAGCAACTCTCCAGGCAGGGGCGGGAGAGATACGCAGTATTTT. The chain is built from TRBV9 and TRBJ2-3, with a tentative D call TRBD2 (7 bases). Germline loops: CDR1 SGDLS, CDR2 YYNGEE. Deletions cut 6 bases from V and 5 bases from J, with 22 bases between. The CDR3 is made up of 16 amino acids.

The chain has TRBV20-1 and TRBJ2-3, with TRBD2 matching 8 bases. V was pared by 0 bases and J by 2 bases, with 7 bases of the junction left unmatched. The CDR3 totals 16 residues. CDR1 is DFQATT and CDR2 is SNEGSKA in the germline V gene (reference sequence). The CDR3 loop is CSARDGRGVTTDTQYF. CDR3 nucleotide sequence: TGCAGTGCTAGAGATGGGCGGGGGGTCACCACAGATACGCAGTATTTT.

This clonotype came up a few times. This rearrangement joins TRBV5-6 to TRBJ2-3; TRBD2 matches at 8 bases. Germline trimming cut 3 bases from V and 5 bases from J; bases unmatched to any gene: 11. The CDR3 has 16 residues. Per the germline V gene, CDR1 is SGHDT and CDR2 is YYEEEE. CDR3 region: CASSSTKRGPQDTQYF. The CDR3 DNA sequence: TGTGCCAGCAGCTCAACCAAGCGGGGGCCGCAAGATACGCAGTATTTT.

CDR3 sequence reads: CASSLAGWGASNQPQHF. In DNA form, the CDR3 reads TGTGCCAGCAGCTTGGCCGGTTGGGGCGCGAGCAATCAGCCCCAGCATTTT. This chain uses TRBV5-6 with TRBJ1-5, with D possibly matching TRBD1 (5 bases). V was pared by 0 bases and J by 1 base, with 14 bases between. The CDR3 is 17 residues long. From germline, CDR1 is SGHDT and CDR2 YYEEEE.

This chain connects TRBV29-1 to TRBJ2-1; D unresolved. The CDR3 contains 11 residues. The V end was cut by 7 bases, the J end by 9 bases, with 13 bases between. Germline V gene lookup returns CDR1 SQVTM and CDR2 ANQGSEA. CDR3 bases: TGCAGCGCCCATACTACCGGTGAGCAGTTCTTC. Encoded protein: CSAHTTGEQFF.

A few counts support this clonotype. V and J are TRBV28 and TRBJ2-5; 8 positions agree with TRBD1. This CDR3 contains 16 residues. In germline, CDR1 is MDHEN, CDR2 SYDVKM. V trimming: 2 bases; J trimming: 2 bases; junction bases outside the gene matches: 7. CDR3 residues: CASSLRRTGKQETQYF. The CDR3 nucleotides are TGTGCCAGCAGTTTACGCCGGACAGGGAAACAAGAGACCCAGTACTTC.

The V and J genes are TRBV6-2 or TRBV6-3 and TRBJ2-5; a possible D gene is TRBD2 (6 bases). The J call may not be correct, given that the DNA end is closer to TRBJ2-7. The CDR3 runs to 15 residues. CDR1 is MNHEY, CDR2 SVGEGT, per germline. CDR3 protein: CASSPSGGRVVEQYF. The DNA for the CDR3 is TGTGCCAGCAGTCCGTCCGGGGGAAGGGTCGTCGAGCAGTACTTC.

This chain links TRBV27 with TRBJ2-6; D gene unclear. Germline CDR1 and CDR2: MNHEY and SMNVEV (reference sequence). This CDR3 contains 16 residues. V was cut by 2 bases and J by 4 bases, with 12 bases left in between. The CDR3 protein is CASSLTAPWGANVLTF. DNA for the CDR3: TGTGCCAGCAGTTTAACAGCTCCCTGGGGGGCCAACGTCCTGACTTTC.

This clonotype occurred many times. The chain has TRBV28 and TRBJ2-5; TRBD2 matches 7 bases. Looked up from germline, CDR1 is MDHEN and CDR2 is SYDVKM. Germline trimming cut 3 bases from V and 4 bases from J; bases unmatched to any gene: 2. This CDR3 contains 13 residues. The DNA of the CDR3 is TGTGCCAGCAGTTTTCAGCGGGGAGAGACCCAGTACTTC. Protein product: CASSFQRGETQYF.